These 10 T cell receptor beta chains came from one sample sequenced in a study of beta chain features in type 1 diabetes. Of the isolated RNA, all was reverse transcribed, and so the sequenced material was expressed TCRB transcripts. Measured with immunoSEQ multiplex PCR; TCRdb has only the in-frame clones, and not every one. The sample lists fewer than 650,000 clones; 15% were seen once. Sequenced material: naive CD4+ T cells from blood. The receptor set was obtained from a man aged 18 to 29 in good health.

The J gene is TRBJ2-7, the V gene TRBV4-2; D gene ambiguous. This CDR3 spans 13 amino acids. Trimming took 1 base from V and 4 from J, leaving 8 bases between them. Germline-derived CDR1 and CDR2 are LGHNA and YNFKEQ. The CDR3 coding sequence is TGTGCCAGCAGCCAAGTGCTAGAGTACGAGCAGTACTTC. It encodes CASSQVLEYEQYF.

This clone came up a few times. CDR3: CASSQDQLLAGYNEQFF. CDR3 bases: TGCGCCAGCAGCCAAGATCAGCTGCTAGCGGGGTACAATGAGCAGTTCTTC. This sequence joins TRBV4-1 and TRBJ2-1; 9 nucleotides align to TRBD2. V trimming: 0 bases; J trimming: 4 bases; junction bases outside the gene matches: 7. Germline V gene lookup returns CDR1 MGHRA and CDR2 YSYEKL. The CDR3 is 17 amino acids.

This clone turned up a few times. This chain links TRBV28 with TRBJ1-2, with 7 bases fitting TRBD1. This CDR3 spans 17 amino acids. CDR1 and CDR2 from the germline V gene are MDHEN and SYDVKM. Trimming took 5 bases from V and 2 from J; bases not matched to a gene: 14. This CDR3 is CASSPIRGTAANYGYTF. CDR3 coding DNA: TGTGCCAGCAGTCCTATCCGAGGGACAGCCGCAAACTATGGCTACACCTTC.

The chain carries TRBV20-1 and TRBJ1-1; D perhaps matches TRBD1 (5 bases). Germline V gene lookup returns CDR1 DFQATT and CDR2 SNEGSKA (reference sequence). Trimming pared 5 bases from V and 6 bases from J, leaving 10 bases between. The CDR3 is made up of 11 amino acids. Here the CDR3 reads CSAGGVAEAFF. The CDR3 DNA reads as TGCAGTGCTGGGGGAGTGGCTGAAGCTTTCTTT.

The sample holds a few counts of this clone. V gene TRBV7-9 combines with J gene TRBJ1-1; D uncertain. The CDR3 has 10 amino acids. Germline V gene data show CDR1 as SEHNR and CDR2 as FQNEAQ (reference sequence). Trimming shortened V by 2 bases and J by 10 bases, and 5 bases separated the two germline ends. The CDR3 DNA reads TGTGCCAGCAGCTTAAGTCGAGCTTTCTTT. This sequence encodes CASSLSRAFF.

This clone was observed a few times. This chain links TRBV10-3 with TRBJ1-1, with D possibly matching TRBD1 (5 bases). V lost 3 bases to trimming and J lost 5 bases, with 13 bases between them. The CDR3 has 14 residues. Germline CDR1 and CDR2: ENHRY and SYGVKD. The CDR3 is CAISDRGGGTEAFF. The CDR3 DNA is TGTGCCATCAGTGATAGGGGCGGGGGTACTGAAGCTTTCTTT.

The CDR3 bases are TGCGCCAGCAGCCCCCTTTCTGGACAGGGCGTTCCCCCCGGGGAGCTGTTTTTT. This encodes CASSPLSGQGVPPGELFF. The chain has TRBV4-1 and TRBJ2-2; 8 bases match TRBD1. The CDR3 is 18 residues long. Trimming cost V 4 bases and J 6 bases; bases outside gene matches: 16. Germline values: CDR1 MGHRA, CDR2 YSYEKL.

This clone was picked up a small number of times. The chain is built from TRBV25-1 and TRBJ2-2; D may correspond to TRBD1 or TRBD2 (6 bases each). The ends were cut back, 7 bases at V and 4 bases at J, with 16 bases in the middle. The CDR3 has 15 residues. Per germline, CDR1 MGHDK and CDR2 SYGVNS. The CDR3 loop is CASTTFSGATGELFF. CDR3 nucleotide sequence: TGTGCCAGCACCACCTTCTCGGGGGCCACCGGGGAGCTGTTTTTT.

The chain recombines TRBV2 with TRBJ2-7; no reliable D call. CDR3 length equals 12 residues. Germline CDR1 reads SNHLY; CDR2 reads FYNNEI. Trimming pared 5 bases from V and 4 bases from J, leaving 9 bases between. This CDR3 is CASSLSFYEQYF. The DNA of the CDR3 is TGTGCCAGCAGTCTCTCCTTTTACGAGCAGTACTTC.

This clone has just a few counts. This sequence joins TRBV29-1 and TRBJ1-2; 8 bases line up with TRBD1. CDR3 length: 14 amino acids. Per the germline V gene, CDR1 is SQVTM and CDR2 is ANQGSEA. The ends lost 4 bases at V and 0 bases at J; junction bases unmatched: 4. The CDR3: CSVGTGIANYGYTF. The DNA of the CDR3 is TGCAGCGTTGGGACAGGGATAGCTAACTATGGCTACACCTTC. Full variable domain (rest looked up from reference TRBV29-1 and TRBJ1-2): SAVISQKPSRDICQRGTSLTIQCQVDSQVTMMFWYRQQPGQSLTLIATANQGSEATYESGFVIDKFPISRPNLTFSTLTVSNMSPEDSSIYLCSVGTGIANYGYTFGSGTRLTVV.